This entry lists 29 T cell receptor beta chains sequenced from one sample in a study of shared clonotypes between healthy human individuals. Cells designated naive CD8 were CD45RO-negative and were positively selected for CCR7, with terminally differentiated effector memory CD45RA+ cells excluded. The repertoire was sequenced with immunoSEQ multiplex PCR; TCRdb's copy has only in-frame clones and lacks some. The data hold hundreds of thousands of clones, with nearly 98% observed a single time. The sequenced material came from naive CD8+ T cells sorted from blood. These receptors were taken from a man aged 25-40 years in good health.

V gene TRBV7-9 combines with J gene TRBJ1-4; D possibly corresponds to TRBD1 (5 bases). Trimming left V 4 bases short and J 7 bases short, with 7 bases between. This CDR3 comprises 12 residues. Germline V CDR1 and CDR2: SEHNR, FQNEAQ (reference sequence). The CDR3 region is CASSSDSEKLFF. The CDR3 region has the DNA TGTGCCAGCAGCTCTGACAGTGAAAAACTGTTTTTT. Full variable domain (outside the CDR3, taken from reference TRBV7-9 and TRBJ1-4): DTGVSQNPRHKITKRGQNVTFRCDPISEHNRLYWYRQTLGQGPEFLTYFQNEAQLEKSRLLSDRFSAERPKGSFSTLEIQRTEQGDSAMYLCASSSDSEKLFFGSGTQLSVL.

The rearrangement joins TRBV25-1 to TRBJ2-2; TRBD1 aligns across 7 bases. The CDR3 runs to 13 residues. V shed 10 bases and J 6 bases; nucleotides not matched to a gene: 8. Germline CDR1 reads MGHDK; CDR2 reads SYGVNS. The CDR3 DNA is TGTGCCACCCGACAGGGAAACGCCGGGGAGCTGTTTTTT. Its translation: CATRQGNAGELFF.

The V call is TRBV5-4, the J call TRBJ2-7; D might be TRBD1 or TRBD2, each matching 5 bases. The germline CDR1 and CDR2 sequences are SGHNT and YYREEE (reference sequence). V lost 4 bases and J lost 2, with 13 bases in between. The CDR3 spans 14 residues. The CDR3 reads CASSPGLDAYEQYF. CDR3 DNA sequence: TGTGCCAGCAGCCCGGGGCTGGATGCCTACGAGCAGTACTTC.

The chain recombines TRBV5-5 with TRBJ2-7, with no clear D. The CDR3 sequence is 13 residues long. CDR1 is SGHKS, CDR2 YYEKEE, per germline (reference sequence). V lost 3 bases and J lost 4, with 11 bases in between. The CDR3 loop is CASSSWSGYEQYF. CDR3 sequence (DNA): TGTGCCAGCAGCTCCTGGTCTGGGTACGAGCAGTACTTC.

CDR3: CASSLEGLARTDTQYF. CDR3 DNA: TGTGCCAGCAGCCTCGAGGGACTAGCACGCACAGATACGCAGTATTTT. V and J are TRBV11-2 and TRBJ2-3; 9 bases fit TRBD2. This CDR3 spans 16 amino acids. Germline CDR1 SGHAT, CDR2 FQNNGV. V lost 5 bases and J lost 1; bases outside the gene matches: 7.

In this sample, this clone turned up once. The V gene is TRBV28, the J gene TRBJ2-7, with D unclear. Trimming shortened V by 3 bases and J by 3 bases, and 12 bases separated the two germline ends. CDR1 and CDR2 (germline): MDHEN, SYDVKM. This CDR3 region has 14 residues. The CDR3 here is CASSLVGRIYEQYF. In nucleotides, the CDR3 is TGTGCCAGCAGTTTGGTAGGGCGTATCTACGAGCAGTACTTC.

This CDR3 reads CASTLAGLSTDTQYF. The CDR3 region has the DNA TGTGCCAGCACCTTAGCGGGACTAAGCACAGATACGCAGTATTTT. This chain connects TRBV6-6 to TRBJ2-3; TRBD2 aligns across 8 bases. The CDR3 has 15 residues. The V segment lost 7 bases and the J segment 0 bases; nucleotides outside the gene matches: 6. CDR1 is MNHNY and CDR2 is SVGAGI in the germline V gene (reference sequence).

Only one count was recorded for this clone. Other DNA sequences in the sample encode the same CDR3. The V gene is TRBV6-5, the J gene TRBJ1-1, with a tentative D call TRBD1 (5 bases). Germline-derived CDR1 and CDR2 are MNHEY and SVGAGI. The V gene lost 4 bases and the J gene lost 0 bases, with 6 bases spanning the gap. The CDR3 is made up of 13 amino acids. The CDR3 here is CASSLGLNTEAFF. In nucleotides, the CDR3 is TGTGCCAGCAGTTTGGGACTGAACACTGAAGCTTTCTTT.

The gene calls are TRBV4-1 and TRBJ2-1, with D perhaps given as TRBD1 or TRBD2 (6 bases each). Germline CDR1 MGHRA, CDR2 YSYEKL. This CDR3 contains 15 residues. V dropped 1 base and J dropped 2 bases, with 9 bases sitting between them. CDR3 DNA: TGCGCCAGCAGCCAAGCCGGGGGCACCTACAATGAGCAGTTCTTC. Its translation: CASSQAGGTYNEQFF.

V usage is TRBV7-2 and J usage is TRBJ1-5; possible D gene TRBD1, 5 bases. The V gene lost 1 base and the J gene lost 5 bases, with 9 bases spanning the gap. The CDR3 is 14 amino acids. Germline assignment: CDR1 SGHTA and CDR2 FQGNSA. CDR3 loop: CASSLGDSHQPQHF. The CDR3 DNA reads as TGTGCCAGCAGCTTAGGAGACAGCCATCAGCCCCAGCATTTT.

This rearrangement joins TRBV25-1 to TRBJ1-1; 7 nucleotides align to TRBD1. The CDR3 length is 17 residues. Germline V gene data show CDR1 as MGHDK and CDR2 as SYGVNS. The J segment lost 0 bases and the V segment lost 5 bases, leaving 12 bases of the junction unmatched. CDR3 nucleotides: TGTGCCAGCAGTCCCCCCCCGACAGGGTGGGTGAACACTGAAGCTTTCTTT. Translation gives CASSPPPTGWVNTEAFF.

This clone appeared once. The rearrangement uses TRBV7-9 and TRBJ2-7; 7 bases line up with TRBD2. The CDR3 totals 14 residues. Trimming removed 1 base from V and 5 bases from J; junction bases left unmatched: 5. The germline V gene encodes CDR1 SEHNR and CDR2 FQNEAQ (reference sequence). This CDR3 reads CASSLDAGDNEQYF. CDR3 DNA sequence: TGTGCCAGCAGCTTAGACGCGGGAGACAACGAGCAGTACTTC.

In regard to this clone: The junction departs from the called germline gene at one end, perhaps through a read error. The V and J genes are TRBV23-1 and TRBJ2-6, with a weak D call TRBD2 (5 bases). TRBV23-1 belongs to the ORF category, with a function that is uncertain. This CDR3 is 20 amino acids long. The CDR3 loop is CASSQFPGTVLASGANVLTF. CDR3 bases: TGCGCCAGCAGCCAATTTCCGGGAACAGTTCTCGCCTCTGGGGCCAACGTCCTGACTTTC.

V and J are TRBV4-1 and TRBJ2-3; D gene unclear. CDR3 length: 15 residues. The V end was cut by 3 bases, the J end by 0 bases, with 10 bases between. Germline values: CDR1 MGHRA, CDR2 YSYEKL. CDR3 sequence: CASSHYASSTDTQYF. CDR3 nucleotides: TGCGCCAGCAGCCACTATGCAAGTAGCACAGATACGCAGTATTTT.

The chain joins TRBV15 to TRBJ2-1; tentatively, D is TRBD2 (5 bases). With 5 bases removed from V and 3 bases from J, the gap between germline ends came to 14 bases. The length of the CDR3 is 15 residues. Germline V lookup: CDR1 LNHNV, CDR2 YYDKDF (reference sequence). The CDR3 nucleotides read TGTGCCACCAGCGCCGGCGGACTCGACTACAATGAGCAGTTCTTC. Translation: CATSAGGLDYNEQFF.

A single count supports this clone. In DNA form, the CDR3 reads TGCGCCAGCAGCCTAGTTACGGGGCTGGATGAGCAGTTCTTC. Translation gives CASSLVTGLDEQFF. The rearrangement joins TRBV5-1 to TRBJ2-1; D may match TRBD1 or TRBD2 (5 bases each). The CDR3 loop spans 14 amino acids. Germline V gene lookup returns CDR1 SGHRS and CDR2 YFSETQ. V lost 4 bases, J lost 8 bases, and 16 bases lay in between.

This chain connects TRBV10-3 to TRBJ2-1; 12 bases map to TRBD2. This CDR3 has 18 residues. Losses at the gene ends were 3 bases for V and 0 bases for J; bases not matched to a gene: 6. Germline V gene data show CDR1 as ENHRY and CDR2 as SYGVKD. The CDR3 is CAISEGLAGGPSYNEQFF. CDR3 DNA: TGTGCCATCAGTGAAGGGCTAGCGGGAGGGCCCTCCTACAATGAGCAGTTCTTC.

The genes are TRBV9 and TRBJ2-1; D not resolved. The CDR3 is made up of 15 amino acids. The germline V gene has CDR1 SGDLS and CDR2 YYNGEE. V was pared by 5 bases and J by 0 bases, with 12 bases between. CDR3 in DNA: TGTGCCAGCAGTTCACGATCAAACTCCTACAATGAGCAGTTCTTC. It codes for CASSSRSNSYNEQFF.

The gene calls are TRBV7-9 and TRBJ1-4; possible D gene TRBD1, 6 bases. This CDR3 spans 14 amino acids. Trimming shortened V by 5 bases and J by 5 bases, and 12 bases separated the two germline ends. Germline V gene lookup returns CDR1 SEHNR and CDR2 FQNEAQ (reference sequence). The CDR3 loop reads CASSPWTANEKLFF. CDR3 DNA sequence: TGTGCCAGCAGCCCGTGGACAGCGAATGAAAAACTGTTTTTT.

The gene calls are TRBV2 and TRBJ2-1; a weak D match, TRBD1 (6 bases). The V end lost 3 bases, the J end lost 4 bases, and 13 bases lay between the germline ends. The CDR3 extends over 15 amino acids. Germline V gene sequence: CDR1 SNHLY, CDR2 FYNNEI. CDR3 sequence: CASSEVGRGYNEQFF. DNA for the CDR3: TGTGCCAGCAGTGAGGTGGGCAGGGGTTACAATGAGCAGTTCTTC.

The chain recombines TRBV29-1 with TRBJ2-1, with 9 nucleotides matching TRBD2. Germline trimming cut 3 bases from V and 0 bases from J; bases unmatched to any gene: 6. The CDR3 is made up of 16 amino acids. Germline V gives CDR1 SQVTM, CDR2 ANQGSEA. The CDR3, as DNA: TGCAGCGTTGAGAGAGCGGGAGGCCTCTCCTACAATGAGCAGTTCTTC. This sequence encodes CSVERAGGLSYNEQFF.

The J gene is TRBJ2-5, the V gene TRBV6-6, with a tentative D call TRBD2 (6 bases). The CDR3 is made up of 12 amino acids. V was trimmed by 8 bases and J by 6 bases, leaving 13 bases between them. The V gene's germline CDR1 is MNHNY and CDR2 SVGAGI (reference sequence). The CDR3 bases are TGTGCCAGCGGTTTTGCGGGACAGACCCAGTACTTC. It is translated as CASGFAGQTQYF.

The V gene is TRBV6-1, the J gene TRBJ2-1, with D possibly being TRBD2 (6 bases). Deletions cut 4 bases from V and 5 bases from J, with 21 bases between. The germline CDR1 and CDR2 sequences are MNHNS and SASEGT. This CDR3 has 17 residues. The CDR3 region has the DNA TGTGCCAGCAGTGCCACGGGACTCCCCCTCGCCCACAATGAGCAGTTCTTC. Residues: CASSATGLPLAHNEQFF.

V and J are TRBV28 and TRBJ2-1; D unclear. V was shortened by 3 bases and J by 2 bases, with 11 bases between the two germline ends. Germline V gene lookup returns CDR1 MDHEN and CDR2 SYDVKM. The CDR3 runs to 15 residues. The CDR3 protein is CASSFRPVPYNEQFF. DNA of the CDR3: TGTGCCAGCAGTTTTCGGCCAGTCCCCTACAATGAGCAGTTCTTC.

This clone was observed a single time. The rearrangement joins TRBV30 to TRBJ2-2, with D maybe TRBD1 (5 bases). The CDR3 runs 13 residues. CDR1 is GTSNPN, CDR2 SVGIG, per germline (reference sequence). The V end lost 3 bases, the J end lost 5 bases, and 10 bases lay between the germline ends. Here the CDR3 reads CAWRGRSTGELFF. DNA for the CDR3: TGTGCCTGGAGGGGGCGGTCGACCGGGGAGCTGTTTTTT.

The chain recombines TRBV9 with TRBJ2-5; D not resolved. This CDR3 has 13 residues. CDR1 is SGDLS, CDR2 YYNGEE, per germline. Trimming removed 5 bases at V and 1 base at J, with 9 bases between. The CDR3 DNA sequence: TGTGCCAGCAGTGGAGATATCCAAGAGACCCAGTACTTC. Amino acids: CASSGDIQETQYF.

The V call is TRBV7-9, the J call TRBJ2-3; TRBD2 aligns across 10 bases. Trimming took 4 bases from V and 2 from J; bases not matched to a gene: 6. The length of the CDR3 is 16 residues. Germline CDR1 reads SEHNR; CDR2 reads FQNEAQ (reference sequence). CDR3 DNA sequence: TGTGCCAGCAGCTCCGGACTAGCGGAACTCACAGATACGCAGTATTTT. Protein: CASSSGLAELTDTQYF.

The chain couples TRBV13 to TRBJ1-3; maybe TRBD1 (5 bases). The CDR3 covers 16 residues. Looked up from germline, CDR1 is PRHDT and CDR2 is FYEKMQ (reference sequence). V dropped 1 base and J dropped 0 bases, with 10 bases sitting between them. This CDR3 reads CASSLVQGLSGNTIYF. Here the CDR3 DNA reads TGTGCCAGCAGCTTAGTTCAGGGACTCTCTGGAAACACCATATATTTT.

The chain uses TRBV4-3 and TRBJ2-3; possibly TRBD1 for D (6 bases). Trimming stripped 4 bases from V and 6 bases from J, with 17 bases between. The V gene's germline CDR1 is LGHNA and CDR2 YSLEER. This CDR3 region has 15 residues. CDR3 sequence (DNA): TGCGCCAGCAGCCCCTCTGGGGGCACTCGGGATACGCAGTATTTT. This gives the protein CASSPSGGTRDTQYF.